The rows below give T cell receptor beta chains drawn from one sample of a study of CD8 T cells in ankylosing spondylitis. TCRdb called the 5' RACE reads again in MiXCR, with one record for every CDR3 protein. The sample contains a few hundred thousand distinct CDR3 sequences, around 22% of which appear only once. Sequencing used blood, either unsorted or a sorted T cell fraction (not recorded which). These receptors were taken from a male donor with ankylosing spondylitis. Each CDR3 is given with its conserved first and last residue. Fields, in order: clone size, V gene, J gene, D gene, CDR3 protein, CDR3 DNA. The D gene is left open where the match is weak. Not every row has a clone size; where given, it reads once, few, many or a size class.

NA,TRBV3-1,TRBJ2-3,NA,CASSQGPVPGDTQYF,TGTGCCAGCAGCCAGGGCCCCGTACCCGGAGATACGCAGTATTTT
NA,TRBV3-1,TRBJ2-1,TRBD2,CASSQGLAGELDEQFF,TGTGCCAGCAGCCAAGGACTAGCGGGAGAACTCGATGAGCAGTTCTTC
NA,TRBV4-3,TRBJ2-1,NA,CASSQDEYFDEQFF,TGCGCCAGCAGCCAAGATGAGTACTTCGATGAGCAGTTCTTC
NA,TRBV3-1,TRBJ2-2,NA,CASSRRDRITGELFF,TGTGCCAGCAGCCGACGGGACCGAATCACCGGGGAGCTGTTTTTT
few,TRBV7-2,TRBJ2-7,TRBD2,CASSGTTVSYEQYF,TGTGCCAGCAGTGGGACTACCGTCTCCTACGAGCAGTACTTC
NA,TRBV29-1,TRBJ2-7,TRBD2,CSVVGSGSHEQYF,TGCAGCGTTGTGGGTAGCGGGAGCCACGAGCAGTACTTC
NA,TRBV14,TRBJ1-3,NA,CASSRIPGARNTIYF,TGTGCCAGCAGCCGGATCCCCGGGGCGAGAAACACCATATATTTT
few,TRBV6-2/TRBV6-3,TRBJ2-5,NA,CASRRAIAGGAQYF,TGTGCCAGCAGGAGGGCTATCGCGGGCGGGGCCCAGTACTTC
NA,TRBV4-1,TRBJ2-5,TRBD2,CASSHDTGTSGKVQETQYF,TGCGCCAGCAGCCATGACACCGGGACTAGCGGGAAAGTACAAGAGACCCAGTACTTC
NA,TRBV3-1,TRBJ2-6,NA,CASTRGRGLSSGANVLTF,TGTGCCAGCACCCGAGGCCGGGGCCTGAGCTCTGGGGCCAACGTCCTGACTTTC
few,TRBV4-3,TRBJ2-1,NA,CASSQFRRPYNEQFF,TGCGCCAGCAGCCAGTTTCGGCGCCCTTACAATGAGCAGTTCTTC
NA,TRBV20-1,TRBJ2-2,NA,CSARGPRINTGELFF,TGCAGTGCTAGAGGTCCTCGAATTAACACCGGGGAGCTGTTTTTT
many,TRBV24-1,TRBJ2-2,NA,CATSEPISEGTGELFF,TGTGCCACCAGTGAACCAATAAGTGAAGGCACCGGGGAGCTGTTTTTT
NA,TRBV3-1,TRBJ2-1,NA,CASSQEIGGLDEQFF,TGTGCCAGCAGCCAAGAGATTGGGGGGCTCGATGAGCAGTTCTTC
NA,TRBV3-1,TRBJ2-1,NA,CASSQASLATYNEQFF,TGTGCCAGCAGCCAAGCAAGTCTAGCGACCTACAATGAGCAGTTCTTC
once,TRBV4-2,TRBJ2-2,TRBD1,CASSQEQGAVPGELFF,TGTGCCAGCAGCCAGGAACAGGGGGCGGTCCCCGGGGAGCTGTTTTTT
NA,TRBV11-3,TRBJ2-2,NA,CASSMRGANTGELFF,TGTGCCAGCAGCATGCGAGGGGCAAACACCGGGGAGCTGTTTTTT
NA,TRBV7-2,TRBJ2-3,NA,CASSLQADTQYF,TGTGCCAGCAGCTTACAAGCAGATACGCAGTATTTT
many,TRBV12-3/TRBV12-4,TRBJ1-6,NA,CASSSRRDSPLHF,TGTGCCAGCAGTTCTCGACGGGATTCACCCCTCCACTTT
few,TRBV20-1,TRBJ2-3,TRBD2,CSARDLGLAGGPNTDTQYF,TGCAGTGCTAGAGATCTCGGACTAGCGGGAGGGCCTAACACAGATACGCAGTATTTT
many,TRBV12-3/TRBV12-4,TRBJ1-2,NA,CASSLGRNYGYTF,TGTGCCAGCAGTTTAGGACGCAACTATGGCTACACCTTC
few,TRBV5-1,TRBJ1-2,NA,CASSPYRNYGYTF,TGCGCCAGCAGCCCCTACCGGAACTATGGCTACACCTTC
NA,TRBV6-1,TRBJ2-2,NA,CASNWDGITGELFF,TGTGCCAGCAACTGGGACGGAATCACCGGGGAGCTGTTTTTT
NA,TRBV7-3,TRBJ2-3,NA,CASSLTSSSDTQYF,TGTGCCAGCAGCTTAACGTCTTCGTCAGATACGCAGTATTTT
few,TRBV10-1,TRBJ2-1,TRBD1,CASSDPGQGDYNEQFF,TGCGCCAGCAGTGATCCGGGACAGGGGGACTACAATGAGCAGTTCTTC
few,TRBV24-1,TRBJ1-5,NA,CATSDPSGPQHF,TGTGCCACCAGTGACCCGTCTGGACCCCAGCATTTT
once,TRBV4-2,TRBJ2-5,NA,CASCQVEGGGETQYF,TGTGCCAGCTGCCAAGTGGAGGGAGGAGGAGAGACCCAGTACTTC
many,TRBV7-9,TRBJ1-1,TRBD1,CASSGQGGTEAFF,TGTGCCAGCAGCGGTCAGGGGGGCACTGAAGCTTTCTTT
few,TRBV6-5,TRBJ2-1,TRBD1,CASSSSGTGYNEQFF,TGTGCCAGCAGTTCGTCCGGGACAGGGTACAATGAGCAGTTCTTC
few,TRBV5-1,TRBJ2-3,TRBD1,CASSFGGQDTDTQYF,TGCGCCAGCAGCTTCGGGGGACAGGACACAGATACGCAGTATTTT
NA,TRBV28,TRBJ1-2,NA,CASRDGTAQGGYTF,TGTGCCAGCAGAGACGGGACCGCGCAAGGCGGCTACACCTTC
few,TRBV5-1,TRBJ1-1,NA,CASSFLGTATEAFF,TGCGCCAGCAGCTTCCTGGGGACTGCCACTGAAGCTTTCTTT
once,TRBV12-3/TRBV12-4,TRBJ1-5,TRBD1,CASSPQGPQPQHF,TGTGCCAGCAGTCCACAGGGGCCTCAGCCCCAGCATTTT
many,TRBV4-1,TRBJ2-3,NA,CASSQRLNTGIDTQYF,TGCGCCAGCAGCCAACGCCTGAACACAGGGATAGATACGCAGTATTTT
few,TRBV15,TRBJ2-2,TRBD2,CATRTSGIYGELFF,TGTGCCACCAGGACTAGCGGGATCTACGGGGAGCTGTTTTTT
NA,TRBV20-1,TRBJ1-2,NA,CSARGAGRGYTF,TGCAGTGCTAGGGGAGCCGGCCGTGGCTACACCTTC
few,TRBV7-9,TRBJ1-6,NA,CASSLRGSEASPLHF,TGTGCCAGCAGCTTACGAGGAAGTGAGGCTTCACCCCTCCACTTT
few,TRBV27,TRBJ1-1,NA,CASSSIPMNTEAFF,TGTGCCAGCAGTTCTATACCGATGAACACTGAAGCTTTCTTT
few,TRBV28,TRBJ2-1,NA,CASNPGATPHNEQFF,TGTGCCAGCAACCCCGGGGCCACTCCCCACAATGAGCAGTTCTTC
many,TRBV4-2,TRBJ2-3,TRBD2,CASSQDPGTSGRAVSDTQYF,TGTGCCAGCAGCCAAGACCCCGGGACTAGCGGGAGGGCCGTATCAGATACGCAGTATTTT
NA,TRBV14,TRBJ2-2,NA,CASSSWGPGTGELFF,TGTGCCAGCAGTTCCTGGGGGCCGGGAACCGGGGAGCTGTTTTTT
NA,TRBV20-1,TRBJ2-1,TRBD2,CSSGPAGFEQFF,TGCAGTTCGGGACCAGCGGGGTTTGAGCAGTTCTTC
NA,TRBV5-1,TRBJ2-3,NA,CASLRVSSATDTQYF,TGCGCCAGCCTCAGGGTTTCGTCTGCCACAGATACGCAGTATTTT
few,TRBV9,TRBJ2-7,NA,CASSGGDYEQYF,TGTGCCAGCAGTGGCGGAGACTACGAGCAGTACTTC
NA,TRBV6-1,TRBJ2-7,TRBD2,CASSRDGTSGSSYEQYF,TGTGCCAGCAGTCGAGACGGGACTAGCGGGAGCTCCTACGAGCAGTACTTC
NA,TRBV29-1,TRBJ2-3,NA,CSVEEGSGGTDTQYF,TGCAGCGTTGAAGAGGGGTCAGGGGGCACAGATACGCAGTATTTT
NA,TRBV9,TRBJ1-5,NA,CASSVATFGSQHF,TGTGCCAGCAGCGTAGCTACTTTTGGGTCCCAGCATTTT
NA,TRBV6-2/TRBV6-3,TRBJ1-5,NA,CASDEGMTNQPQHF,TGTGCCAGCGACGAGGGGATGACGAATCAGCCCCAGCATTTT
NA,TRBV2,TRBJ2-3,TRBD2,CASRSLRSGSGTDTQYF,TGTGCCAGCAGGTCCTTGAGGAGCGGGAGCGGCACAGATACGCAGTATTTT
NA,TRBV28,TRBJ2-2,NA,CASSRGQHTGELFF,TGTGCCAGCAGTCGGGGACAACACACCGGGGAGCTGTTTTTT
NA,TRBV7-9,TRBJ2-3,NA,CASSSGVDTDTQYF,TGTGCCAGCAGCTCGGGAGTTGACACAGATACGCAGTATTTT
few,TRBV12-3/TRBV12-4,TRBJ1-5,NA,CASRGGLGSNQPQHF,TGTGCCAGCAGGGGGGGCCTCGGGTCAAATCAGCCCCAGCATTTT